These 9 T cell receptor beta chains were all obtained from the same sample, sequenced in a study of cytomegalovirus exposure and HLA in healthy donors. Primers included in the PCR were 60 Vbeta and 13 Jbeta primers. TCRdb's copy holds only in-frame clones and misses some; the assay was immunoSEQ multiplex PCR. The top ten clones hold around 2.1% of a sample with around 99,000 clones, approximately 76% of them seen once. The sample consisted of PBMCs. The receptors stem from a young man in good health and CMV-seronegative.

The chain links TRBV4-2 to TRBJ1-2; D is ambiguous. Germline V gene lookup returns CDR1 LGHNA and CDR2 YNFKEQ. This CDR3 is 18 amino acids long. Deletions cut 4 bases from V and 5 bases from J, with 26 bases between. In DNA, the CDR3 is TGTGCCAGCAGCCCCCCAGGAGGTGGTACAAGGGATAGATATGGCTACACCTTC. Translating it yields CASSPPGGGTRDRYGYTF.

The chain links TRBV5-4 to TRBJ1-2; D uncertain. The CDR3 extends over 13 amino acids. V was pared by 0 bases and J by 4 bases, with 7 bases between. The germline gives CDR1 SGHNT, CDR2 YYREEE (reference sequence). CDR3 DNA sequence: TGTGCCAGCAGCTTGGCCTCGGGCTATGGCTACACCTTC. It yields the protein CASSLASGYGYTF.

This clone was detected once. The rearrangement uses TRBV5-1 and TRBJ2-2; TRBD1 matches at 7 bases. CDR1 and CDR2 (germline): SGHRS, YFSETQ. This CDR3 contains 15 residues. With V trimmed by 3 bases and J by 0 bases, 2 bases remained unmatched. CDR3 bases: TGCGCCAGCAGCTCGCAGGGGGCGAACACCGGGGAGCTGTTTTTT. This codes for CASSSQGANTGELFF.

The CDR3 loop reads CASSAGVDTGELFF. The DNA for the CDR3 is TGTGCCAGCAGTGCGGGGGTCGACACCGGGGAGCTGTTTTTT. The V and J genes are TRBV6-1 and TRBJ2-2; perhaps TRBD2 as D (6 bases). The germline V gene has CDR1 MNHNS and CDR2 SASEGT. V lost 4 bases to trimming and J lost 3 bases, with 9 bases between them. This CDR3 spans 14 amino acids.

The rearrangement links TRBV2 to TRBJ1-1; D may be TRBD1 (6 bases). V was pared by 4 bases and J by 1 base, with 10 bases between. This CDR3 region has 14 residues. Germline-derived CDR1 and CDR2 are SNHLY and FYNNEI. This CDR3 is CASSVGRGNTEAFF. CDR3 DNA sequence: TGTGCCAGCAGTGTCGGCAGGGGGAACACTGAAGCTTTCTTT.

This CDR3 reads CASSIARGLGYEQYF. The CDR3 DNA reads as TGTGCCAGTAGTATCGCCAGGGGGCTCGGCTACGAGCAGTACTTC. The gene calls are TRBV19 and TRBJ2-7, with 8 positions matching TRBD1. Germline loops: CDR1 LNHDA, CDR2 SQIVND (reference sequence). The CDR3 is made up of 15 amino acids. The J segment lost 3 bases and the V segment lost 3 bases, leaving 7 bases of the junction unmatched.

The V call is TRBV13, the J call TRBJ2-2, with a weak D call TRBD1 (6 bases). Between the trimmed V and J ends, which lost 4 bases and 5 bases, there was a span of 14 bases. The CDR3 has 15 amino acids. The germline V gene has CDR1 PRHDT and CDR2 FYEKMQ (reference sequence). The CDR3 DNA reads as TGTGCCAGCAGCTCCTTGGGGCAGGGGACCGGGGAGCTGTTTTTT. Protein product: CASSSLGQGTGELFF.

The genes are TRBV9 and TRBJ2-5, with a tentative D call TRBD2 (7 bases). Germline V gene sequence: CDR1 SGDLS, CDR2 YYNGEE. The CDR3 runs 14 residues. The V and J ends lost 0 bases and 4 bases respectively, with 10 bases between them. For the CDR3, the DNA is TGTGCCAGCAGCGTAGTGGGGGGGCCAGAGACCCAGTACTTC. Amino acids: CASSVVGGPETQYF.

This clone was seen just once. CDR3 nucleotide sequence: TGCGCCAGCAGCCAAGAACCGGCCGCCCGGGGGGATGAGCAGTTCTTC. Protein: CASSQEPAARGDEQFF. The chain has TRBV4-1 and TRBJ2-1; 7 bases align to TRBD2. The germline V gene has CDR1 MGHRA and CDR2 YSYEKL. The CDR3 has 16 amino acids. The V gene end was trimmed by 0 bases and the J gene end by 8 bases; junction bases not matched to a gene: 10.